The rows below give T cell receptor beta chains drawn from one sample of a study of shared clonotypes between healthy human individuals. Assay: immunoSEQ multiplex PCR; the TCRdb copy retains only in-frame clones and omits some. The sample shows roughly 890,000 clones, 80% to 95% of them seen only once. Sequencing was performed on naive CD8+ T cells sorted from blood. The receptors stem from a man between 25 and 39 years old in good health. Each CDR3 is given with its conserved first and last residue. D genes are given only for firm matches. The size field is filled for only some rows; it gives once, few, many or a size class.

d_gene	j_gene	v_gene	abundance	CDR3aa	CDR3nt
.	TRBJ2-7	TRBV28	.	CASRDSAEVPYEQYF	TGTGCCAGCAGGGACTCCGCGGAGGTCCCCTACGAGCAGTACTTC
TRBD1	TRBJ1-4	TRBV4-1	.	CASSQGAGTGAEKLFF	TGCGCCAGCAGCCAAGGGGCCGGGACAGGGGCCGAAAAACTGTTTTTT
TRBD2	TRBJ2-7	TRBV5-1	.	CASSLDAGAYEQYF	TGCGCCAGCAGCTTGGACGCGGGGGCCTACGAGCAGTACTTC
TRBD1	TRBJ2-5	TRBV11-2	.	CASTRTGGFETQYF	TGTGCCAGCACCCGGACAGGGGGCTTCGAGACCCAGTACTTC
.	TRBJ1-5	TRBV6-5	.	CASSLRSNTPQHF	TGTGCCAGCAGTCTAAGAAGCAATACGCCCCAGCATTTT
.	TRBJ2-2	TRBV5-1	once	CASSQSHNTGELFF	TGCGCCAGCAGCCAGAGCCATAACACCGGGGAGCTGTTTTTT
.	TRBJ1-4	TRBV5-1	.	CASSLGVGELFF	TGCGCCAGCAGCCTTGGGGTAGGGGAGTTGTTTTTT
.	TRBJ2-2	TRBV15	.	CATSRDKPIHTGELFF	TGTGCCACCAGCAGAGATAAGCCTATCCATACCGGGGAGCTGTTTTTT
TRBD2	TRBJ2-1	TRBV27	.	CASSLTVGLAWNEQFF	TGTGCCAGCAGTTTAACCGTGGGACTAGCGTGGAATGAGCAGTTCTTC
TRBD1	TRBJ2-3	TRBV27	.	CASSLRGRTDTQYF	TGTGCCAGCAGTTTAAGGGGGCGGACAGATACGCAGTATTTT
TRBD2	TRBJ2-1	TRBV9	.	CASSVGPEGTSGNNEQFF	TGTGCCAGCAGCGTAGGACCCGAAGGGACTAGCGGGAACAATGAGCAGTTCTTC
.	TRBJ2-1	TRBV11-2	.	CATGTGQIYNEQFF	TGTGCCACCGGAACCGGACAAATATACAATGAGCAGTTCTTC
.	TRBJ2-1	TRBV30	.	CAWSSVGEQFF	TGTGCCTGGAGTTCGGTGGGTGAGCAGTTCTTC
.	TRBJ1-5	TRBV27	.	CASGWEPQHF	TGTGCCAGCGGCTGGGAGCCCCAGCATTTT
.	TRBJ1-1	TRBV25-1	.	CASSGDLPNTEAFF	TGTGCCAGCAGTGGGGACCTGCCGAACACTGAAGCTTTCTTT
TRBD1	TRBJ1-5	TRBV9	.	CASSVGDRGSNQPQHF	TGTGCCAGCAGCGTAGGGGACAGGGGTTCCAATCAGCCCCAGCATTTT
.	TRBJ2-1	TRBV4-1	.	CASSQGERVRDEQFF	TGCGCCAGCAGCCAAGGGGAGAGGGTGAGGGATGAGCAGTTCTTC
.	TRBJ2-3	TRBV7-9	.	CASVGSDTQYF	TGTGCCAGCGTGGGATCAGATACGCAGTATTTT
.	TRBJ1-4	TRBV7-9	.	CASSFGDLNEKLFF	TGTGCCAGCAGCTTCGGGGACCTTAATGAAAAACTGTTTTTT
TRBD2	TRBJ2-1	TRBV5-5	.	CASSLTSGSWYEQFF	TGTGCCAGCAGCTTGACTAGCGGGAGCTGGTATGAGCAGTTCTTC
.	TRBJ2-1	TRBV7-9	few	CASSSTRNSYNEQFF	TGTGCCAGCAGCTCGACTCGTAATTCCTACAATGAGCAGTTCTTC
.	TRBJ2-7	TRBV9	.	CASSADFYEQYF	TGTGCCAGCAGCGCCGACTTCTACGAGCAGTACTTC
TRBD2	TRBJ2-7	TRBV5-5	.	CASSLEGTTRWDEQYF	TGTGCCAGCAGCTTGGAAGGGACTACTCGATGGGACGAGCAGTACTTC
TRBD1	TRBJ2-1	TRBV11-3	.	CASSDRTGRNEQFF	TGTGCCAGCAGCGACCGGACAGGGCGCAATGAGCAGTTCTTC
.	TRBJ2-7	TRBV11-2	once	CASSDRYQSYKQYF	TGTGCCAGCAGCGACAGATACCAATCGTACAAGCAGTACTTC
TRBD2	TRBJ2-3	TRBV4-2	.	CASSHDPLASGVTDTQYF	TGTGCCAGCAGCCACGACCCTTTGGCTAGCGGAGTTACAGATACGCAGTATTTT
.	TRBJ1-1	TRBV2	.	CAGDSGGNTEAFF	TGTGCCGGAGACAGCGGGGGGAACACTGAAGCTTTCTTT
.	TRBJ2-5	TRBV27	.	CASSREIQETQYF	TGTGCCAGCAGTCGAGAAATTCAAGAGACCCAGTACTTC